This TCR beta chain came from a study of cytomegalovirus exposure and HLA in healthy donors. The PCR made use of 60 Vbeta and 13 Jbeta primers. Sequenced by immunoSEQ multiplex PCR; TCRdb stores in-frame clones only, minus some. Of approximately 170,000 clones in the sample, roughly 80% were seen once. CDR1 and CDR2 from the germline V gene are SGHTA and FQGNSA. This CDR3 region has 13 residues. Trimming removed 5 bases from V and 4 bases from J; junction bases left unmatched: 4. This clone was seen only once. The genes are TRBV7-2 and TRBJ1-2, with 7 bases matching TRBD1. Sequenced: PBMCs. The clonotype originates from a female donor in good health and CMV-seronegative. The CDR3 loop is CASSTRQGYGYTF. In DNA form, the CDR3 reads TGTGCCAGCAGCACACGACAGGGCTATGGCTACACCTTC.